Presented here are 6 T cell receptor beta chains from one specimen sequenced in a study of graft-versus-host responses after intestinal transplantation. No antigen has been identified for these receptors. The repertoire was sequenced with immunoSEQ multiplex PCR; TCRdb's copy has only in-frame clones and lacks some. The sample consists of approximately 97,000 clones, 90% to 95% of them appearing once. The sequencing used unstimulated CD4+ T cells sorted from spleen or lymph node cells, collected before transplant. The receptors originated from a human donor who was the organ donor for an intestinal transplant.

The chain uses TRBV5-1 and TRBJ1-2, with 12 bases fitting TRBD1. This CDR3 contains 19 residues. Germline CDR1 SGHRS, CDR2 YFSETQ. V lost 2 bases, J lost 7 bases, and 18 bases stayed unmatched. CDR3 sequence: CASSFRAPSGTGGVSGYTF. The CDR3 DNA reads TGCGCCAGCAGCTTCCGAGCCCCATCCGGGACAGGGGGCGTGAGTGGCTACACCTTC.

The J gene is TRBJ2-3, the V gene TRBV4-1, with 8 nucleotides matching TRBD2. The CDR3 runs 17 residues. The germline V gene has CDR1 MGHRA and CDR2 YSYEKL. The ends lost 0 bases at V and 5 bases at J; junction bases unmatched: 10. CDR3 loop: CASSQEAAGAGGDTQYF. The DNA for the CDR3 is TGCGCCAGCAGCCAAGAGGCAGCGGGGGCCGGTGGAGATACGCAGTATTTT.

The CDR3: CASSWRQDARYEQYF. The CDR3 DNA reads as TGTGCCAGCAGTTGGAGACAGGACGCGCGCTACGAGCAGTACTTC. The rearrangement joins TRBV27 to TRBJ2-7, with D possibly being TRBD1 (6 bases). This CDR3 has 15 amino acids. From germline, CDR1 is MNHEY and CDR2 SMNVEV (reference sequence). V lost 4 bases and J lost 3, with 16 bases in between.

J is TRBJ2-1 and V is TRBV7-2; TRBD2 is a possible D gene (6 bases). V lost 1 base and J 12 bases, leaving 10 bases between the germline ends. This CDR3 is 12 amino acids long. The germline gives CDR1 SGHTA, CDR2 FQGNSA. In DNA form, the CDR3 reads TGTGCCAGCAGCTTAGATTGGGACTCGCAGTTCTTC. This sequence encodes CASSLDWDSQFF.

This chain connects TRBV9 to TRBJ2-1, with 8 bases matching TRBD2. Trimming removed 5 bases from V and 8 bases from J; junction bases left unmatched: 6. Germline assignment: CDR1 SGDLS and CDR2 YYNGEE. The CDR3 length is 13 residues. The CDR3 region has the DNA TGTGCCAGCAGAAGGACTAGCCGCGATGAGCAGTTCTTC. Amino acid sequence: CASRRTSRDEQFF. Full variable domain (missing parts from reference TRBV9 and TRBJ2-1): DSGVTQTPKHLITATGQRVTLRCSPRSGDLSVYWYQQSLDQGLQFLIQYYNGEERAKGNILERFSAQQFPDLHSELNLSSLELGDSALYFCASRRTSRDEQFFGPGTRLTVL.

This chain connects TRBV7-2 to TRBJ2-1, with 10 bases aligning to TRBD1. CDR1 is SGHTA, CDR2 FQGNSA, per germline. The junction had 4 bases not matched to a gene; V was cut back by 1 base and J by 4 bases. CDR3 length: 16 residues. CDR3 sequence (DNA): TGTGCCAGCAGCTTAGAAGGGACAGGGGTTTACAATGAGCAGTTCTTC. It specifies CASSLEGTGVYNEQFF. Full variable domain (outside the CDR3, taken from reference TRBV7-2 and TRBJ2-1): GAGVSQSPSNKVTEKGKDVELRCDPISGHTALYWYRQSLGQGLEFLIYFQGNSAPDKSGLPSDRFSAERTGGSVSTLTIQRTQQEDSAVYLCASSLEGTGVYNEQFFGPGTRLTVL.